Below are 9 T cell receptor beta chains sequenced from a single sample in a study of blood T cell repertoires in COVID-19. Only in-frame clones appear in the TCRdb table, and some are missing; sequencing was by immunoSEQ multiplex PCR. This table holds approximately 200,000 clones, about 88% found once. Sequencing was carried out using PBMCs or T cells enriched from blood (not recorded which). The receptors were sampled from a woman in her twenties or thirties who had been exposed to COVID-19.

DNA of the CDR3: TGTGCCAGCAGCCTTCCCGGGACAGGGAGGACCGGGGAGCTGTTTTTT. Amino acids: CASSLPGTGRTGELFF. The chain links TRBV5-5 to TRBJ2-2; 9 bases line up with TRBD1. The CDR3 runs 16 residues. In germline, CDR1 is SGHKS, CDR2 YYEKEE (reference sequence). Trimming removed 4 bases from V and 5 bases from J; junction bases left unmatched: 9.

The V gene is TRBV4-1, the J gene TRBJ2-7, with 9 bases fitting TRBD2. CDR3 length equals 18 residues. The V gene's germline CDR1 is MGHRA and CDR2 YSYEKL. The J segment lost 2 bases and the V segment lost 1 base, leaving 12 bases of the junction unmatched. The CDR3 reads CASSQGGSGGLLTYEQYF. The CDR3 nucleotides read TGCGCCAGCAGCCAAGGGGGTAGCGGGGGTCTACTGACCTACGAGCAGTACTTC.

The chain links TRBV13 to TRBJ2-3, with D possibly TRBD1 on 6 matching bases. This CDR3 is built from 14 residues. CDR1 and CDR2 (germline): PRHDT, FYEKMQ (reference sequence). V was shortened by 3 bases and J by 2 bases, with 9 bases between the two germline ends. CDR3 protein: CASSFTGTTDTQYF. CDR3 bases: TGTGCCAGCAGCTTCACAGGGACCACAGATACGCAGTATTTT.

This clone was picked up one time. This chain connects TRBV2 to TRBJ1-1; 7 bases match TRBD1. V gave up 9 bases and J gave up 1 base; unmatched junction bases: 5. CDR3 size: 13 residues. Germline lookup yields CDR1 SNHLY and CDR2 FYNNEI. CDR3 DNA: TGTGCCAGTGGACAGGAGCCGAACACTGAAGCTTTCTTT. It specifies CASGQEPNTEAFF.

The chain has TRBV19 and TRBJ1-6; 7 bases fit TRBD1. There are 16 residues in the CDR3. Germline V CDR1 and CDR2: LNHDA, SQIVND (reference sequence). After removal of 5 bases from V and 3 bases from J, the junction contained 7 bases not matched to a gene. The CDR3 nucleotides read TGTGCCAGTAGTGCTCCGGGACAGAACTATAATTCACCCCTCCACTTT. The encoded protein is CASSAPGQNYNSPLHF.

The rearrangement uses TRBV5-6 and TRBJ2-2; no clear D gene. This CDR3 is 15 amino acids long. V was clipped by 3 bases and J by 2 bases, with 11 bases between them. Germline CDR1 SGHDT, CDR2 YYEEEE. The CDR3 nucleotides are TGTGCCAGCAGCTCCACACTAAGAAACACCGGGGAGCTGTTTTTT. It yields the protein CASSSTLRNTGELFF.

This chain uses TRBV18 with TRBJ2-1; unclear D gene. The CDR3 sequence is 13 residues long. Germline loops: CDR1 KGHSH, CDR2 LQKENI. Trimming shortened V by 1 base and J by 6 bases, and 7 bases separated the two germline ends. Here the CDR3 DNA reads TGTGCCAGCTCACCACTCCTGGCCAATGAGCAGTTCTTC. This codes for CASSPLLANEQFF.

V and J are TRBV7-3 and TRBJ2-1, with D unclear. V lost 3 bases, J lost 7 bases, and 13 bases lay in between. Germline V gives CDR1 SGHTA, CDR2 FQGTGA. The CDR3 extends over 14 amino acids. The CDR3 nucleotides are TGTGCCAGCAGCTTCCCCGAACTGAGTAATGAGCAGTTCTTC. It is translated as CASSFPELSNEQFF.

A word on this clone: The junction differs from germline at one of its ends, possibly a read error. The V call is TRBV7-9, the J call TRBJ2-7, with 10 nucleotides matching TRBD1. This CDR3 is built from 16 residues. Per germline, CDR1 SEHNR and CDR2 FQNEAQ (reference sequence). The CDR3 reads CASSRTGDRGQAFKHF. The DNA of the CDR3 is TGTGCCAGCAGCCGTACCGGAGACAGGGGGCAGGCCTTTAAGCACTTC.